This T cell receptor (beta chain) was observed in a study of T cells in Graves' hyperthyroidism and ophthalmopathy. RNA transcripts gave rise to amplified TCR beta CDR3 regions. A set of HTBI primers served as the primers for a first-round RT-PCR of the TCR CDR3. TCRdb independently ran MiXCR on the multiplex PCR reads; one entry per CDR3 protein. Of approximately 48,000 distinct CDR3 sequences listed, around half were seen once; the top ten hold 32%. This clonotype was detected ten times or more. The junction differs from germline at one of its ends, possibly a read error. This TCR derives from a woman between 50 and 59 years old with Graves' hyperthyroidism. Sequencing was done on a sample of peripheral blood or thyroid tissue (not recorded which).

The CDR3 is CASSSNRDSPLHF. For the CDR3, the DNA is TGTGCCAGCAGCTCAAACAGGGATTCACCCCTCCACTTC. The chain employs TRBV7-2 and TRBJ1-6; possibly TRBD1 for D (6 bases). CDR1 is SGHTA, CDR2 FQGNSA, per germline. This CDR3 is 13 amino acids long.